This passage covers 30 T cell receptor beta chains from one sample sequenced in a study of blood T cell repertoires in COVID-19. Data came from immunoSEQ multiplex PCR; TCRdb stores just in-frame clones and leaves some out. The sample has some 220,000 clones, approximately 83% seen once. Specimen: peripheral blood. The receptors shown here come from a human donor in a cohort sampled during active COVID-19.

The chain has TRBV2 and TRBJ2-3; D might be TRBD1 (5 bases). Germline V gives CDR1 SNHLY, CDR2 FYNNEI. Trimming took off 7 bases at V and 1 base at J, with 12 bases between the two ends. The CDR3 is 14 residues long. The CDR3 DNA reads TGTGCCAGCATGTCAGGGCTCCGCACAGATACGCAGTATTTT. It yields the protein CASMSGLRTDTQYF.

V gene TRBV28 combines with J gene TRBJ1-5; 8 bases map to TRBD1. V trimming: 5 bases; J trimming: 6 bases; junction bases outside the gene matches: 6. The CDR3 runs 14 residues. Germline V gene data show CDR1 as MDHEN and CDR2 as SYDVKM. The CDR3 sequence is CASSTSGGGQPQHF. The CDR3 bases are TGTGCCAGCAGTACCTCAGGGGGCGGTCAGCCCCAGCATTTT.

This rearrangement joins TRBV5-4 to TRBJ2-3, with 10 bases aligning to TRBD2. V dropped 0 bases and J dropped 2; count of bases not matched to a gene: 9. In germline, CDR1 is SGHNT, CDR2 YYREEE (reference sequence). CDR3 length: 18 residues. The CDR3 DNA sequence: TGTGCCAGCAGCTTGGAGAGCGGGAGGGTTCTTGACACAGATACGCAGTATTTT. This translates into CASSLESGRVLDTDTQYF. The full variable domain, completed using reference TRBV5-4 and TRBJ2-3, is ETGVTQSPTHLIKTRGQQVTLRCSSQSGHNTVSWYQQALGQGPQFIFQYYREEENGRGNFPPRFSGLQFPNYSSELNVNALELDDSALYLCASSLESGRVLDTDTQYFGPGTRLTVL.

V gene TRBV12-5 combines with J gene TRBJ2-1; maybe TRBD1 (6 bases). CDR1 and CDR2 from the germline V gene are LGHNT and FRNRAP. Between the trimmed V and J ends, which lost 5 bases and 7 bases, there was a span of 12 bases. The CDR3 runs to 13 residues. This CDR3 reads CASGLARGNEQFF. DNA for the CDR3: TGTGCTAGTGGTCTCGCCAGGGGAAATGAGCAGTTCTTC.

V gene TRBV27 combines with J gene TRBJ2-7, with a possible D match to TRBD2 (6 bases). Per germline, CDR1 MNHEY and CDR2 SMNVEV (reference sequence). Trimming pared 0 bases from V and 4 bases from J, leaving 22 bases between. The CDR3 has 18 amino acids. The CDR3 spells CASSLSLGRVGGAYEQYF. As DNA, the CDR3 is TGTGCCAGCAGTTTATCCCTTGGGCGCGTTGGAGGGGCATACGAGCAGTACTTC.

J is TRBJ1-2 and V is TRBV5-8; D is possibly TRBD1 (6 bases). The germline gives CDR1 SGHTS, CDR2 YDEGEE. The CDR3 loop spans 14 amino acids. Trimming pared 0 bases from V and 3 bases from J, leaving 9 bases between. The CDR3 DNA follows: TGTGCCAGCAGCTTGGTCAGGGGTGACTATGGCTACACCTTC. Translation gives CASSLVRGDYGYTF.

The genes are TRBV13 and TRBJ2-1; no clear D gene. CDR3 size: 12 residues. Germline values: CDR1 PRHDT, CDR2 FYEKMQ (reference sequence). V gave up 4 bases and J gave up 9 bases, with 10 bases separating them. CDR3 amino acids: CASSYYPGEQFF. Here the CDR3 DNA reads TGTGCCAGCAGCTATTATCCCGGTGAGCAGTTCTTC. Complete variable domain (other parts from reference TRBV13 and TRBJ2-1): AAGVIQSPRHLIKEKRETATLKCYPIPRHDTVYWYQQGPGQDPQFLISFYEKMQSDKGSIPDRFSAQQFSDYHSELNMSSLELGDSALYFCASSYYPGEQFFGPGTRLTVL.

V gene TRBV5-1 combines with J gene TRBJ1-1; D perhaps matches TRBD1 (6 bases). CDR1 is SGHRS, CDR2 YFSETQ, per germline. V lost 0 bases, J lost 1 base, and 10 bases lay in between. This CDR3 is 15 amino acids long. CDR3 nucleotide sequence: TGCGCCAGCAGCTTGGGTTTGGGACAGAACACTGAAGCTTTCTTT. This translates into CASSLGLGQNTEAFF.

The rearrangement uses TRBV27 and TRBJ2-7, with TRBD1 as a possible D gene (7 bases). Germline CDR1 MNHEY, CDR2 SMNVEV (reference sequence). This CDR3 has 13 amino acids. Trimming took off 9 bases at V and 5 bases at J, with 17 bases between the two ends. In DNA, the CDR3 is TGTGCCAGTGCGTTGGGCAGGGGGGACGAGCAGTACTTC. Protein sequence: CASALGRGDEQYF.

This clone was detected once. The chain combines TRBV19 with TRBJ2-4, with 9 positions matching TRBD1. Germline lookup yields CDR1 LNHDA and CDR2 SQIVND (reference sequence). The CDR3 contains 16 residues. V trimming: 5 bases; J trimming: 3 bases; junction bases outside the gene matches: 8. The CDR3 spells CASSQQGAFVKNIQYF. CDR3 bases: TGTGCCAGTAGTCAACAGGGGGCTTTTGTCAAAAACATTCAGTACTTC.

This clone was picked up one time. V and J are TRBV11-2 and TRBJ2-7, with D unclear. CDR1 is SGHAT and CDR2 is FQNNGV in the germline V gene. This CDR3 region has 13 residues. Trimming left V 5 bases short and J 4 bases short, with 12 bases between. The CDR3 is CASSRQSEYEQYF. CDR3 in DNA: TGTGCCAGCAGCCGCCAGAGCGAATACGAGCAGTACTTC.

The count of this clone is one. The chain couples TRBV2 to TRBJ2-7; D is perhaps TRBD1 (6 bases). V lost 3 bases and J 5 bases, leaving 14 bases between the germline ends. Looked up from germline, CDR1 is SNHLY and CDR2 is FYNNEI. This CDR3 is built from 14 residues. For the CDR3, the DNA is TGTGCCAGCAGTGAGGAAGCTTGGACAGACGAGCAGTACTTC. Residues: CASSEEAWTDEQYF.

CDR3 sequence: CAIGQNYEQYF. CDR3 nucleotides: TGTGCCATCGGACAGAACTACGAGCAGTACTTC. The chain links TRBV10-3 to TRBJ2-7, with a weak D call TRBD1 (6 bases). The germline V and J ends were trimmed by 8 bases and 3 bases, with 8 bases remaining between them. The V gene's germline CDR1 is ENHRY and CDR2 SYGVKD. The CDR3 extends over 11 amino acids.

The chain couples TRBV3-1 (or the pseudogene TRBV3-2) to TRBJ2-7, with 7 bases fitting TRBD1. Germline V gene data show CDR1 as LGHDT and CDR2 as YNNKEL (reference sequence). After removal of 3 bases from V and 5 bases from J, the junction contained 10 bases not matched to a gene. The CDR3 loop spans 15 amino acids. CDR3 sequence (DNA): TGTGCCAGCAGCCAGAACAGGGGATTGGCCAACGAGCAGTACTTC. Residues: CASSQNRGLANEQYF.

The chain joins TRBV10-3 to TRBJ2-3; 10 bases are a match to TRBD2. The CDR3 is made up of 14 amino acids. V shed 2 bases, J shed 5 bases, and the junction held 1 base outside the gene matches. The germline V gene encodes CDR1 ENHRY and CDR2 SYGVKD. CDR3 nucleotides: TGTGCCATCAGTGAGACTAGCGGGGAAGATACGCAGTATTTT. Its translation is CAISETSGEDTQYF.

CDR3 sequence (DNA): TGCGCCAGCAGCTTGGGGGCAAGTGAAGCTTTCTTT. This translates into CASSLGASEAFF. The rearrangement joins TRBV5-1 to TRBJ1-1; D is unresolved. Germline CDR1 is SGHRS and CDR2 is YFSETQ. The CDR3 consists of 12 residues. V dropped 0 bases and J dropped 7 bases, with 7 bases sitting between them.

The CDR3 loop is CASSLRPRDRQETQYF. The CDR3 region has the DNA TGTGCCAGCAGCCTCCGCCCACGGGATCGGCAAGAGACCCAGTACTTC. This chain joins TRBV7-2 and TRBJ2-5; a weak D match, TRBD2 (5 bases). CDR3 size: 16 residues. Between the trimmed V and J ends, which lost 5 bases and 2 bases, there was a span of 18 bases. Germline CDR1 is SGHTA and CDR2 is FQGNSA.

V and J are TRBV7-2 and TRBJ2-3, with 13 bases fitting TRBD2. Trimming removed 1 base from V and 6 bases from J; junction bases left unmatched: 4. The germline V gene has CDR1 SGHTA and CDR2 FQGNSA. The CDR3 is 16 amino acids. The chain's CDR3 is CASSLGLAGGWDTQYF. CDR3 DNA sequence: TGTGCCAGCAGCTTAGGACTAGCGGGAGGTTGGGATACGCAGTATTTT.

The chain carries TRBV6-5 and TRBJ1-1; D may be TRBD1 (6 bases). This CDR3 is built from 16 residues. V lost 1 base to trimming and J lost 0 bases, with 12 bases between them. Germline CDR1 and CDR2: MNHEY and SVGAGI. CDR3 protein: CASSYFMGAMNTEAFF. CDR3 in DNA: TGTGCCAGCAGTTACTTTATGGGGGCTATGAACACTGAAGCTTTCTTT.

This chain uses TRBV4-1 with TRBJ2-3; TRBD2 might be the D (5 bases). The CDR3 runs 12 residues. The germline gives CDR1 MGHRA, CDR2 YSYEKL. CDR3 coding DNA: TGCGCGGGAGCGGTTAGCACAGATACGCAGTATTTT. It encodes CAGAVSTDTQYF.

This chain connects TRBV30 to TRBJ1-6; tentative D call: TRBD1 (5 bases). The CDR3 sequence is 14 residues long. V shed 0 bases and J shed 7 bases, with 10 bases lying between them. Germline V gene lookup returns CDR1 GTSNPN and CDR2 SVGIG (reference sequence). The CDR3 loop is CAWSVRQRNSPLHF. Written as DNA, the CDR3 is TGTGCCTGGAGTGTACGACAGAGGAATTCACCCCTCCACTTT.

The V call is TRBV18, the J call TRBJ1-3; D unclear. This CDR3 contains 15 residues. Trimming took 2 bases from V and 0 from J, leaving 8 bases between them. In germline, CDR1 is KGHSH, CDR2 LQKENI. CDR3 nucleotide sequence: TGTGCCAGCTCACCAGAGCGTCACTCTGGAAACACCATATATTTT. This translates into CASSPERHSGNTIYF.

This rearrangement joins TRBV19 to TRBJ1-3; unclear D gene. In germline, CDR1 is LNHDA, CDR2 SQIVND (reference sequence). This CDR3 spans 15 amino acids. V gave up 5 bases and J gave up 4 bases, with 15 bases separating them. The CDR3: CASSHPGIPGNTIYF. The CDR3 DNA is TGTGCCAGTAGTCACCCCGGGATCCCCGGAAACACCATATATTTT.

The rearrangement uses TRBV7-3 and TRBJ1-2, with a possible D match to TRBD1 (5 bases). Deletions cut 5 bases from V and 4 bases from J, with 17 bases between. The CDR3 is 15 amino acids. Looked up from germline, CDR1 is SGHTA and CDR2 is FQGTGA. CDR3 nucleotide sequence: TGTGCCAGCAGCCCCGCGGGGGTGGGTAGCTATGGCTACACCTTC. Translated, it gives CASSPAGVGSYGYTF.

The rearrangement uses TRBV5-6 and TRBJ2-2; 9 bases fit TRBD1. With 5 bases clipped from V and 3 bases from J, the junction kept 11 bases outside the gene matches. CDR3 length: 17 residues. CDR1 and CDR2 (germline): SGHDT, YYEEEE. The CDR3 DNA sequence: TGTGCCAGCAGTCTCACCCGACAGGGGGGTGACACCGGGGAGCTGTTTTTT. It is translated as CASSLTRQGGDTGELFF.

V is TRBV10-1 and J is TRBJ2-1; 11 nucleotides line up with TRBD2. This CDR3 comprises 19 residues. Germline-derived CDR1 and CDR2 are WNHNN and SYGVQD (reference sequence). V dropped 4 bases and J dropped 0; count of bases not matched to a gene: 11. The CDR3 protein is CASSALTSGGLSSYNEQFF. Written as DNA, the CDR3 is TGCGCCAGCAGTGCCCTAACTAGCGGGGGTCTGAGCTCCTACAATGAGCAGTTCTTC.

This rearrangement joins TRBV5-8 to TRBJ2-3, with TRBD2 identical over 10 bases. V lost 2 bases, J lost 1 base, and 4 bases stayed unmatched. There are 16 residues in the CDR3. Germline values: CDR1 SGHTS, CDR2 YDEGEE. The CDR3 DNA follows: TGTGCCAGCAGCTTTTCCGGGACTAGCGGCACAGATACGCAGTATTTT. Amino acids: CASSFSGTSGTDTQYF.

This clone has only a few counts. The V gene is TRBV11-3, the J gene TRBJ2-3; the D is unclear. Germline CDR1 is SGHNT and CDR2 is YENEEA. The CDR3 sequence is 11 residues long. Trimming took 4 bases from V and 6 from J, leaving 5 bases between them. CDR3: CASSSSDTQYF. In DNA form, the CDR3 reads TGTGCCAGCAGCTCCTCGGATACGCAGTATTTT.

Comment on this clone: Other DNA sequences in this sample translate to the same CDR3. The V gene is TRBV5-1, the J gene TRBJ2-3; 7 bases are a match to TRBD1. The CDR3 extends over 15 amino acids. Germline-derived CDR1 and CDR2 are SGHRS and YFSETQ. Germline trimming cut 0 bases from V and 1 base from J; bases unmatched to any gene: 2. The CDR3 DNA sequence: TGCGCCAGCAGCTTGGCCGGACAGGGCACAGATACGCAGTATTTT. It codes for CASSLAGQGTDTQYF.

This chain connects TRBV2 to TRBJ2-7; 8 nucleotides agree with TRBD1. The CDR3 sequence is 13 residues long. The V and J ends lost 11 bases and 12 bases, in that order; junction bases with no gene match: 18. Germline V gene lookup returns CDR1 SNHLY and CDR2 FYNNEI. This chain's CDR3 is CASTSGTGGQMYF. CDR3 DNA: TGTGCCTCCACGTCAGGCACAGGGGGTCAAATGTACTTC.